This T cell receptor beta chain stems from a study of T cell repertoires in cytomegalovirus infection. Study summary: CMV infection together with matching HLA type was indicated by public TCR beta signatures.

Germline CDR1 reads MNHEY; CDR2 reads SVGAGI. The CDR3 contains 12 residues. The germline V and J ends were trimmed by 10 bases and 8 bases, with 17 bases remaining between them. Each CDR3 protein is one row after TCRdb ran MiXCR on the reads. The sample contains 750,000 to 950,000 distinct CDR3 sequences, around 29% of which appear only once. This clonotype showed up just a few times. Its target is unknown. The TCR originated in a human donor in good health (CMV status not recorded). Some clones in this sample may be carry-over from other donors' samples. The chain couples TRBV6-5 to TRBJ1-2, with D uncertain. Specimen: cultured CD8+ T cells from PBMCs, collected from culture after CMV antigen stimulation. The CDR3: CATMDSPGGYTF. The CDR3 DNA reads TGTGCCACTATGGATAGTCCGGGGGGCTACACCTTC.